The text below deals with one T cell receptor beta chain. Its antigen is still unknown. Nothing much larger sits one base from this clone, and base qualities are not available. Trimming removed 0 bases from V and 3 bases from J; the gene matches leave 12 bases unexplained. From the cysteine up to the phenylalanine, the CDR3 has a length of 19 residues. CDR3 DNA only is kept here, 57 bases in frame from base 1. CDR1 LNHDA and CDR2 SQIVND are derived from the germline V gene (reference sequence). The sample belongs to a study of T cell responses to AZD1222 COVID-19 vaccine (dated by TCRdb to the early 2020s). Regarding the research as a whole: Because spike-specific TCR depth and breadth did not differ between the two schedules, AZD1222 recipients who got a second dose at roughly 4 weeks were pooled with those who got a second dose at roughly 12 weeks. A total of approximately 230 trial participants underwent TCR sequencing, of whom about 200 received two doses of AZD1222 and some 26 received two doses of the MenACWY control vaccine. Trial participants were enrolled into age subgroups of 18-55, 56-69 and 70-plus years, which contained approximately 150, 28 and 58 TCR-sequenced participants, respectively.

The study at large found these results: Only a handful of AZD1222 recipients were SARS-CoV-2 seropositive at baseline, limiting conclusions about previously exposed vaccinees. Reportedly, almost half of the unique spike-specific TCRs recognized epitopes lying outside the regions that are mutated in the B.1.351 and B.1.1.7 variants. In the small 56-69-year group, the increase in depth fell short of significance, most likely because of low power. Participants were mostly white British, with more females than males. The authors suggested clonal diversity may have been underestimated. CD4 TCRs associated with the vaccine covered the entire spike protein, and the dominant responses were in regions 160-218 and 743-854. After two AZD1222 doses, spike-specific TCR breadth and depth were significantly higher than at day 0 and than in MenACWY recipients. Because no day 14 peak-response samples were available, the repertoires could be characterized only after the peak T cell response.

The time point tag for this specimen amounts to: baseline before first vaccination. Vaccinee samples were obtained from the UK trials COV001 and COV002, which included a single-blind randomized controlled phase 2/3 trial of AZD1222 (ChAdOx1 nCoV-19) in healthy adults. Trial participant PBMC samples were collected at day 0 and day 28 after the second dose for TCRbeta chain sequencing. The CDR3 regions of human TCRbeta chains were subjected to immunosequencing. Per the source publication's procedure: TCRs in the repertoires were compared against a reference library of SARS-CoV-2-specific TCRs that had been generated with the MIRA antigen-specificity platform. Breadth was defined as the fraction of unique TCRs that were SARS-CoV-2-associated. Depth was defined as the fraction of total T cells that were SARS-CoV-2-associated. Using the MIRA data, each spike-specific TCR was assigned both to the spike region to which the TCR was reactive and to a CD4 or CD8 class. Log10-transformed breadth and depth values were compared by one-way ANOVA with Sidak's multiple comparisons tests. Entries here come from immuneACCESS through TCRdb and include only in-frame sequences with V and J called. Some clones fail to appear in such tables; in the studies checked, an unresolved V gene covers under half of the shortfall, and the cause of the remainder is unknown. That table supplies the V and J calls and clone size; D and trimming were determined from the DNA. The table for this sample lists approximately 200,000 clones; 85% to 95% of them were counted only once. In total, the top ten clones hold over 7.5% of the sample.

This specimen was peripheral blood, taken on day 0 of AZD1222 vaccination. This receptor was taken from an adult in good health. The sequence joins TRBV19 to TRBJ2-2, with 8 junctional bases fitting TRBD2. The CDR3 region has the sequence CASSIDLGLAGPDTGELFF. The DNA reads as follows: TGTGCCAGTAGTATAGATCTGGGTTTAGCGGGGCCGGACACCGGGGAGCTGTTTTTT. Beyond the CDR3, the reference TRBV19 and TRBJ2-2 genes provide the residues; the full variable domain reads: DGGITQSPKYLFRKEGQNVTLSCEQNLNHDAMYWYRQDPGQGLRLIYYSQIVNDFQKGDIAEGYSVSREKKESFPLTVTSAQKNPTAFYLCASSIDLGLAGPDTGELFFGEGSRLTVL.